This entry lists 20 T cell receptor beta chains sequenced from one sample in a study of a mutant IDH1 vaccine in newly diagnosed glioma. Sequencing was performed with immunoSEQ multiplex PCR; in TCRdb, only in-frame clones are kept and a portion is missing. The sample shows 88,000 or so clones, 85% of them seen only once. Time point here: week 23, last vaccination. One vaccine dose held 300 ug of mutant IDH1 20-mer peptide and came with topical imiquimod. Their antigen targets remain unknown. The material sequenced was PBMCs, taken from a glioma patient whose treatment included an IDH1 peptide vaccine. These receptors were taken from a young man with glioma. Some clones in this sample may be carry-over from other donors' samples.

Written as DNA, the CDR3 is TGTGCCAGCAGCGTCAAAATAGCGGGACGAAACAATGAGCAGTTCTTC. This codes for CASSVKIAGRNNEQFF. The gene calls are TRBV9 and TRBJ2-1, with 8 bases that match TRBD2. Germline V gives CDR1 SGDLS, CDR2 YYNGEE. The CDR3 consists of 16 residues. V shed 2 bases and J 5 bases; nucleotides not matched to a gene: 9.

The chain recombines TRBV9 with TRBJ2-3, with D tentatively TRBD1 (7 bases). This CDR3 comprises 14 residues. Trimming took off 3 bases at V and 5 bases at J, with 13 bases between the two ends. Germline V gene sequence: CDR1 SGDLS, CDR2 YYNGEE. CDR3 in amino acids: CASSAQGGIDTQYF. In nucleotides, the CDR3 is TGTGCCAGCAGCGCCCAGGGGGGTATAGATACGCAGTATTTT.

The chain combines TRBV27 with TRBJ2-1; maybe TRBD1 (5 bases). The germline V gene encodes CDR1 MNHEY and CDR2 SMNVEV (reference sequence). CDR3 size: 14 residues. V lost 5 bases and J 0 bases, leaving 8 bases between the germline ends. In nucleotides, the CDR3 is TGTGCCAGCAGTGGGGCGGTCTCCTACAATGAGCAGTTCTTC. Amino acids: CASSGAVSYNEQFF.

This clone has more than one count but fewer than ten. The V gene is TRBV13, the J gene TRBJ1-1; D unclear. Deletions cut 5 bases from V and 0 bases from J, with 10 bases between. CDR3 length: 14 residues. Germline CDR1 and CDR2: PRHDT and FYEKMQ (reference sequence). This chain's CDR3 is CASSLPSLNTEAFF. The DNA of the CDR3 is TGTGCCAGCAGCCTCCCCTCCCTGAACACTGAAGCTTTCTTT.

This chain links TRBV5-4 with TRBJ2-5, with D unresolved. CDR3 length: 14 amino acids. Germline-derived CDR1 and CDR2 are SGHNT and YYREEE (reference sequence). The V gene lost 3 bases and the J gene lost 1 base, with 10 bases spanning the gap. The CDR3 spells CASSSAPGQETQYF. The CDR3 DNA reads TGTGCCAGCAGCTCCGCCCCGGGCCAAGAGACCCAGTACTTC.

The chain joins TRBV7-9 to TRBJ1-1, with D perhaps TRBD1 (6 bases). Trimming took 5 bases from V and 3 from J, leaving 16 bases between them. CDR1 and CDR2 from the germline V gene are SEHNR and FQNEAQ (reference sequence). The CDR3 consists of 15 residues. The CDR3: CASSRSGTTYTEAFF. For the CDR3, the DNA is TGTGCCAGCAGCCGGAGCGGGACAACATACACTGAAGCTTTCTTT.

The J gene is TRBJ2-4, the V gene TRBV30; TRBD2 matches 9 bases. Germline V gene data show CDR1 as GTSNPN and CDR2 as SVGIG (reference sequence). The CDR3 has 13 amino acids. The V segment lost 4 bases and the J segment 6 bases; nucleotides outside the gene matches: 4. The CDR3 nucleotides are TGTGCCTGGAAGGAGCGGGGGGTAAACATTCAGTACTTC. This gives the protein CAWKERGVNIQYF.

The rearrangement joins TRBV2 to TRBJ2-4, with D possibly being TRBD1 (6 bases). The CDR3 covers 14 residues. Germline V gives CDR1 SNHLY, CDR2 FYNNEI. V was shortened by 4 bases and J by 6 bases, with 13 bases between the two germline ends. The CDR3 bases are TGTGCCAGCAGTGCAGCCAGGGGCCCAAACATTCAGTACTTC. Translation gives CASSAARGPNIQYF.

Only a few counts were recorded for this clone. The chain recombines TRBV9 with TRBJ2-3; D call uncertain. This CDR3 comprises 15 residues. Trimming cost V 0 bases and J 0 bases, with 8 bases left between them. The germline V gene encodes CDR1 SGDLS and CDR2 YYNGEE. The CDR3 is CASSVGVDSTDTQYF. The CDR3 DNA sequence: TGTGCCAGCAGCGTAGGTGTGGACAGCACAGATACGCAGTATTTT. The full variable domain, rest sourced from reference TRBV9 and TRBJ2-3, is DSGVTQTPKHLITATGQRVTLRCSPRSGDLSVYWYQQSLDQGLQFLIQYYNGEERAKGNILERFSAQQFPDLHSELNLSSLELGDSALYFCASSVGVDSTDTQYFGPGTRLTVL.

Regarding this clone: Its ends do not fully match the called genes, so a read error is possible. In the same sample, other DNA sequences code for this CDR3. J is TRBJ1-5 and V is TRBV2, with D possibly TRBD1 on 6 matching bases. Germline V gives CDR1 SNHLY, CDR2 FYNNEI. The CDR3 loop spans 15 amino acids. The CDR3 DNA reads TGTGCCAGCAGTGAAGGGCAGGGGAACAATCAGCCTCAGCATTTT. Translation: CASSEGQGNNQPQHF.

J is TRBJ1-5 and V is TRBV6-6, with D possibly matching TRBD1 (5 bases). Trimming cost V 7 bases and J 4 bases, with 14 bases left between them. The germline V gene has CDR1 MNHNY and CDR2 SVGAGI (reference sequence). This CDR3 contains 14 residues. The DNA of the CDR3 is TGTGCCAGCAATAACGACAGATTTAATCAGCCCCAGCATTTT. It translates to CASNNDRFNQPQHF.

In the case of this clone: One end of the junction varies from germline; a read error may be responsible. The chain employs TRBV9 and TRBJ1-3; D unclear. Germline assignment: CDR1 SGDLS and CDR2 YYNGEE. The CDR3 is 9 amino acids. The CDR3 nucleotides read TGTGCCAGCAGCGCTTCGGGAGATTTT. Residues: CASSASGDF.

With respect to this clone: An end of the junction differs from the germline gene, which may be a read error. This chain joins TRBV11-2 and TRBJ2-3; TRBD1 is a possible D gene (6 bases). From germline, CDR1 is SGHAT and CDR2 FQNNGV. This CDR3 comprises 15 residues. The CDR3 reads CASSLGQPPTDTQYF. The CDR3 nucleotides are TGTGCCAGCAGTTTAGGACAGCCACCCACGGATACGCAGTATTTT.

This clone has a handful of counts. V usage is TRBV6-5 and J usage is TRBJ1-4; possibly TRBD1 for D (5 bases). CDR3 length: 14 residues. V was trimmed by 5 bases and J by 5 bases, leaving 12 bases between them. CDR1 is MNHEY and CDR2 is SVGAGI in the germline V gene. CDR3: CASSAGRRNEKLFF. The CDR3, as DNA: TGTGCCAGCAGTGCGGGACGGAGGAATGAAAAACTGTTTTTT.

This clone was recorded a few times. CDR3 in DNA: TGTGCCAGCAGCGTTGGGGTAGCGGATTACAATGAGCAGTTCTTC. It translates to CASSVGVADYNEQFF. The chain combines TRBV9 with TRBJ2-1; possibly TRBD2 for D (6 bases). The V and J ends lost 2 bases and 4 bases respectively, with 13 bases between them. Looked up from germline, CDR1 is SGDLS and CDR2 is YYNGEE. The CDR3 runs 15 residues.

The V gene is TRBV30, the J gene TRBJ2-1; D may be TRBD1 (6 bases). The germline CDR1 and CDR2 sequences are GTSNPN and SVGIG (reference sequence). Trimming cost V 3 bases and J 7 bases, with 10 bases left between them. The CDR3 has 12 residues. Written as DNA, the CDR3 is TGTGCCTGGAGGGGAAGGGGGAATGAGCAGTTCTTC. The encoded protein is CAWRGRGNEQFF.

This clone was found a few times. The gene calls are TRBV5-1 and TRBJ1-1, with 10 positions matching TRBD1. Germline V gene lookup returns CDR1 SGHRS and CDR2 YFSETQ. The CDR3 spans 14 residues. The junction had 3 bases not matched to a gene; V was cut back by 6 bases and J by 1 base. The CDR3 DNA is TGCGCCAGCAAGGGACAGGGGTCGAACACTGAAGCTTTCTTT. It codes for CASKGQGSNTEAFF. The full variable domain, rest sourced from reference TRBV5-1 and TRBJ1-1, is KAGVTQTPRYLIKTRGQQVTLSCSPISGHRSVSWYQQTPGQGLQFLFEYFSETQRNKGNFPGRFSGRQFSNSRSEMNVSTLELGDSALYLCASKGQGSNTEAFFGQGTRLTVV.

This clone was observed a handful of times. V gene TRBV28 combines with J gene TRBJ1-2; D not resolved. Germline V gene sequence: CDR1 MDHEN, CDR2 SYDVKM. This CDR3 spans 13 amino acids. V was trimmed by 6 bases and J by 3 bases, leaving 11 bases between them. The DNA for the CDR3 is TGTGCCAGCAGGGCGGGCGGCTACTATGGCTACACCTTC. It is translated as CASRAGGYYGYTF.

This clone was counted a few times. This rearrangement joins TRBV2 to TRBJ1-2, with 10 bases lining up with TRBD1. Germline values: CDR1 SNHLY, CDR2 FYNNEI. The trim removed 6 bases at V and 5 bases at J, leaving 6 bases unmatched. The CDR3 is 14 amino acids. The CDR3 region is CASRSGTGEYGYTF. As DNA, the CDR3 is TGTGCCAGCAGGTCTGGGACAGGGGAGTATGGCTACACCTTC.

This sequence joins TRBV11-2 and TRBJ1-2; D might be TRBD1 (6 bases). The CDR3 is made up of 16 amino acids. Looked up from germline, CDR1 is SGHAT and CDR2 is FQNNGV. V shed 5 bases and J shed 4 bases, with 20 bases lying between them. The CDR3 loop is CASSPTGKRGAYGYTF. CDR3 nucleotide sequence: TGTGCCAGCAGCCCCACCGGGAAAAGGGGGGCCTATGGCTACACCTTC.